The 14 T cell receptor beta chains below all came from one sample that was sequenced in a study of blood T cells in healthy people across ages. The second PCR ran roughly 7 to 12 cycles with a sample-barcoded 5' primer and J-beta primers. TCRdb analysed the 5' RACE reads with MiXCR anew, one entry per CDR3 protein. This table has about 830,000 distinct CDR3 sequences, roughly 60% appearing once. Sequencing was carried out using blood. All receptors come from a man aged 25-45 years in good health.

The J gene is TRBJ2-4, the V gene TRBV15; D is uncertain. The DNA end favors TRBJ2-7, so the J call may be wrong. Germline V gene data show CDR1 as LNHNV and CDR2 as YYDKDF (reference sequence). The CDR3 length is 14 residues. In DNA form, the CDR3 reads TGTGCCACCAGCAATGAGATTTTAGCCTACGAGCAGTACTTC. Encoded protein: CATSNEILAYEQYF.

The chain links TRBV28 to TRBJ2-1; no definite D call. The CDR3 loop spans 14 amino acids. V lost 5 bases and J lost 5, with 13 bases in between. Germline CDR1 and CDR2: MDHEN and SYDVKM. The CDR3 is CASSLYVRNNEQFF. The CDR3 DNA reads TGTGCCAGCAGTCTATACGTTAGGAACAATGAGCAGTTCTTC. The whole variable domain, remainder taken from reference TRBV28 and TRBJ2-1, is DVKVTQSSRYLVKRTGEKVFLECVQDMDHENMFWYRQDPGLGLRLIYFSYDVKMKEKGDIPEGYSVSREKKERFSLILESASTNQTSMYLCASSLYVRNNEQFFGPGTRLTVL.

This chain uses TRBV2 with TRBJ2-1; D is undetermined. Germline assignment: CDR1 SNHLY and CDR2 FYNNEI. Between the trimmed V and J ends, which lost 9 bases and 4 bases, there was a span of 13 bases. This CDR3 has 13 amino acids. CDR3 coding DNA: TGTGCCAGTCGGGCTGGCGAGTACAATGAGCAGTTCTTC. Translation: CASRAGEYNEQFF.

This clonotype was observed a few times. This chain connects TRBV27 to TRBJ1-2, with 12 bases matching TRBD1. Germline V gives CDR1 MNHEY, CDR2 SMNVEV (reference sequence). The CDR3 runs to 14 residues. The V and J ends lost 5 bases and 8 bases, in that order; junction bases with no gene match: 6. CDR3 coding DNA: TGTGCCAGCAGTGACGGGGACAGGGGGCAGGGCTACACCTTC. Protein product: CASSDGDRGQGYTF.

CDR3 residues: CASSQEVSGEQYF. Written as DNA, the CDR3 is TGTGCCAGCAGCCAAGAGGTTAGCGGGGAGCAGTACTTC. The chain uses TRBV4-2 and TRBJ2-7, with TRBD2 identical over 7 bases. CDR1 is LGHNA and CDR2 is YNFKEQ in the germline V gene. This CDR3 has 13 residues. Germline trimming cut 0 bases from V and 7 bases from J; bases unmatched to any gene: 3.

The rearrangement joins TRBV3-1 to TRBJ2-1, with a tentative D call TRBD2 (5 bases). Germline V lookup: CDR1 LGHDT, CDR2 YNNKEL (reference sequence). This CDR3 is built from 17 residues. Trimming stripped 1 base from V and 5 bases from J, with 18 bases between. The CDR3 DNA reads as TGTGCCAGCAGCCAAGTTGGCGGGCCCCGGGAAAACAATGAGCAGTTCTTC. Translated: CASSQVGGPRENNEQFF.

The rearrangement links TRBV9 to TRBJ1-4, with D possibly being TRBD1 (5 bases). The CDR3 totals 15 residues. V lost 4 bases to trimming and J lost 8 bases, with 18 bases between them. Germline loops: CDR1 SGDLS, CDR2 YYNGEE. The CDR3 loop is CASSKRVGGEEKLFF. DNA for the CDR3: TGTGCCAGCAGCAAGAGGGTCGGGGGGGAAGAAAAACTGTTTTTT. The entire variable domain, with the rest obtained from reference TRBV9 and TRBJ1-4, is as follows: DSGVTQTPKHLITATGQRVTLRCSPRSGDLSVYWYQQSLDQGLQFLIQYYNGEERAKGNILERFSAQQFPDLHSELNLSSLELGDSALYFCASSKRVGGEEKLFFGSGTQLSVL.

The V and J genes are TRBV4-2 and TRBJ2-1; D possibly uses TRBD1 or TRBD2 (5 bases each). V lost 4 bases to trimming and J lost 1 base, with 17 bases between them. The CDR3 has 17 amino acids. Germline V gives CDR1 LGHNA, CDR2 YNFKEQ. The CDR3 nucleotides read TGTGCCAGCAGCCTACCGAGAGGGGCTAGTTCCTACAATGAGCAGTTCTTC. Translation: CASSLPRGASSYNEQFF.

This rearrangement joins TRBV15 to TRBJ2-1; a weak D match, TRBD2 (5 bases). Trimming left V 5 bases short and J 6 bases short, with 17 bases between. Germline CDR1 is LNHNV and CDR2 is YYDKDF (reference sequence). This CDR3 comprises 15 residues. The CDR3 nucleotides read TGTGCCACCAGCCCCATGCCCCAAGGAGGCAATGAGCAGTTCTTC. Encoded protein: CATSPMPQGGNEQFF.

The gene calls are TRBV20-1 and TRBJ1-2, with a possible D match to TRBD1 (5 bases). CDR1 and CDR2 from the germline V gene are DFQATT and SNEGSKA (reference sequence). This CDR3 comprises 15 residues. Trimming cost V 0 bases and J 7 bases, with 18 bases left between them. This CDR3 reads CSARDFLFGGGGYTF. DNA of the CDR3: TGCAGTGCTAGAGATTTTTTATTCGGCGGGGGTGGCTACACCTTC.

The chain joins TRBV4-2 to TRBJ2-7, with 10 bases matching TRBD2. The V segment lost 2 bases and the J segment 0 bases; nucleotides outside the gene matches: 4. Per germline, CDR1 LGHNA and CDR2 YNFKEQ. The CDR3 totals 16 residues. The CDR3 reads CASSQIGLADSYEQYF. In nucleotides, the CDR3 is TGTGCCAGCAGCCAAATTGGACTAGCGGACTCCTACGAGCAGTACTTC.

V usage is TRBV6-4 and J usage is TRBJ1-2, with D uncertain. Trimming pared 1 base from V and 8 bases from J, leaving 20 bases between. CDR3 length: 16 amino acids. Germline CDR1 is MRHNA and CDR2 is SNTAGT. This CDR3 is CASSDFSKGSWSGYTF. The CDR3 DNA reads TGTGCCAGCAGTGACTTCTCAAAGGGCAGTTGGTCCGGCTACACCTTC.

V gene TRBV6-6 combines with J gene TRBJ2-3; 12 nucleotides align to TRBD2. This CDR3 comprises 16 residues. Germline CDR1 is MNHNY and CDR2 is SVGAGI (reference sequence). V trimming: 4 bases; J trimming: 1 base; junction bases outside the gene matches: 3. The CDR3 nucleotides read TGTGCCAGCAGTTGGACTAGCGGGGCCCGCACAGATACGCAGTATTTT. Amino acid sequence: CASSWTSGARTDTQYF.

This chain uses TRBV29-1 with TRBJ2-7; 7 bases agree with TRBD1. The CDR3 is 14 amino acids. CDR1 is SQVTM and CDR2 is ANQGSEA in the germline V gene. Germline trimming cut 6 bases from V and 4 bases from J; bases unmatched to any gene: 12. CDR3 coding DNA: TGCAGCGTGACGACCGGGACAGTGGTTTACGAGCAGTACTTC. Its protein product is CSVTTGTVVYEQYF.